Presented here are 29 T cell receptor beta chains from one specimen sequenced in a study of cytomegalovirus exposure and HLA in healthy donors. The primer mix had 60 Vbeta and 13 Jbeta primers. Produced via immunoSEQ multiplex PCR; TCRdb's table is partial and in-frame only. The table has fewer than 200,000 clones, approximately 9.5% seen once. The sample taken for sequencing was PBMCs. The receptors were sampled from a woman between 25 and 40 years old in good health and CMV-seropositive.

Only a few counts were recorded for this clone. The CDR3: CASSLALAGAYNEQFF. The CDR3 region has the DNA TGTGCCAGCAGCTTAGCCCTCGCGGGAGCCTACAATGAGCAGTTCTTC. The V gene is TRBV11-2, the J gene TRBJ2-1; TRBD2 matches at 7 bases. The CDR3 has 16 amino acids. The germline V gene has CDR1 SGHAT and CDR2 FQNNGV. Trimming at V came to 1 base and at J to 2 bases, leaving 5 bases not matched to a gene.

The chain joins TRBV30 to TRBJ2-3, with D possibly matching TRBD1 (5 bases). The CDR3 contains 14 residues. CDR1 is GTSNPN, CDR2 SVGIG, per germline (reference sequence). Trimming took off 1 base at V and 6 bases at J, with 14 bases between the two ends. CDR3: CAWSGTWLADTQYF. The CDR3 DNA reads as TGTGCCTGGAGTGGGACATGGTTGGCTGATACGCAGTATTTT.

This clone was seen a few times. This chain links TRBV6-5 with TRBJ2-1, with 7 nucleotides matching TRBD2. Germline V CDR1 and CDR2: MNHEY, SVGAGI. Germline trimming cut 10 bases from V and 12 bases from J; bases unmatched to any gene: 9. This CDR3 spans 11 amino acids. The DNA for the CDR3 is TGTGCCACCTACTCTAGCGGCACGCAGTTCTTC. Protein: CATYSSGTQFF.

The chain combines TRBV2 with TRBJ1-2; D call uncertain. Germline CDR1 reads SNHLY; CDR2 reads FYNNEI. The germline V and J ends were trimmed by 3 bases and 4 bases, with 12 bases remaining between them. CDR3 length: 14 residues. Here the CDR3 reads CASSDYSPVYGYTF. DNA of the CDR3: TGTGCCAGCAGTGATTACAGCCCAGTCTATGGCTACACCTTC. Full variable domain (rest looked up from reference TRBV2 and TRBJ1-2): EPEVTQTPSHQVTQMGQEVILRCVPISNHLYFYWYRQILGQKVEFLVSFYNNEISEKSEIFDDQFSVERPDGSNFTLKIRSTKLEDSAMYFCASSDYSPVYGYTFGSGTRLTVV.

CDR3 residues: CATRGWEGNEKLFF. The CDR3 DNA sequence: TGTGCCACCAGGGGGTGGGAGGGAAATGAAAAACTGTTTTTT. The V gene is TRBV27, the J gene TRBJ1-4; 7 bases fit TRBD1. Trimming cost V 10 bases and J 5 bases; bases outside gene matches: 10. Looked up from germline, CDR1 is MNHEY and CDR2 is SMNVEV (reference sequence). This CDR3 contains 14 residues.

The chain is built from TRBV23-1 and TRBJ2-7; D might be TRBD1 (6 bases). TRBV23-1 has ORF status, its function being uncertain. Between the trimmed V and J ends, which lost 7 bases and 4 bases, there was a span of 11 bases. The CDR3 totals 12 residues. The CDR3 DNA follows: TGCGCCAGCACCGGGACAATTTACGAGCAGTACTTC. This sequence encodes CASTGTIYEQYF.

The chain has TRBV9 and TRBJ2-5, with 13 bases fitting TRBD2. The CDR3 contains 18 residues. The ends lost 0 bases at V and 2 bases at J; junction bases unmatched: 7. The germline gives CDR1 SGDLS, CDR2 YYNGEE. The CDR3 reads CASSVETSGRGEQETQYF. As DNA, the CDR3 is TGTGCCAGCAGCGTAGAAACTAGCGGGAGGGGGGAGCAAGAGACCCAGTACTTC.

The chain employs TRBV5-1 and TRBJ1-2; TRBD1 aligns across 12 bases. V shed 0 bases and J 4 bases; nucleotides not matched to a gene: 19. The CDR3 is made up of 21 amino acids. CDR1 is SGHRS, CDR2 YFSETQ, per germline. Here the CDR3 reads CASSLVGPPTGTGGAGYGYTF. CDR3 nucleotides: TGCGCCAGCAGCTTGGTGGGACCTCCGACCGGGACAGGGGGCGCTGGCTATGGCTACACCTTC.

This sequence joins TRBV5-1 and TRBJ2-1; D might be TRBD1 (6 bases). CDR3 length: 14 residues. CDR1 and CDR2 from the germline V gene are SGHRS and YFSETQ. Trimming removed 4 bases from V and 6 bases from J, with 14 bases in between. The CDR3 DNA reads as TGCGCCAGCAGCGTACAGGGTTCCCCCAATGAGCAGTTCTTC. Protein product: CASSVQGSPNEQFF.

Here the CDR3 reads CAWSVRGPDGYTF. DNA of the CDR3: TGTGCCTGGAGTGTACGTGGGCCTGATGGCTACACCTTC. V gene TRBV30 combines with J gene TRBJ1-2, with D unclear. The CDR3 is made up of 13 amino acids. Germline CDR1 reads GTSNPN; CDR2 reads SVGIG (reference sequence). V dropped 0 bases and J dropped 6 bases, with 11 bases sitting between them.

The table lists this clone with a few counts. The rearrangement links TRBV4-1 to TRBJ2-7; TRBD2 matches 7 bases. V gave up 6 bases and J gave up 2 bases; unmatched junction bases: 7. CDR1 and CDR2 from the germline V gene are MGHRA and YSYEKL. This CDR3 has 14 residues. For the CDR3, the DNA is TGCGCCAGCAGTTCCGGCGGGAGCACCTACGAGCAGTACTTC. Translation gives CASSSGGSTYEQYF.

The rearrangement uses TRBV7-9 and TRBJ1-1; weak D call: TRBD1 (5 bases). Germline CDR1 and CDR2: SEHNR and FQNEAQ (reference sequence). V was shortened by 0 bases and J by 10 bases, with 9 bases between the two germline ends. The length of the CDR3 is 12 residues. CDR3 in DNA: TGTGCCAGCAGCTTAGCACGGAGGGGAGCTTTCTTT. This encodes CASSLARRGAFF.

The genes are TRBV5-8 and TRBJ2-5, with TRBD2 identical over 7 bases. J lost 4 bases, V lost 0 bases, and 9 bases had no gene match. The CDR3 extends over 16 amino acids. Germline lookup yields CDR1 SGHTS and CDR2 YDEGEE. The CDR3 bases are TGTGCCAGCAGCTTGGCCCGGGCGGGAGTTGGAGAGACCCAGTACTTC. Amino acids: CASSLARAGVGETQYF.

This clone was picked up a small number of times. V is TRBV29-1 and J is TRBJ2-7, with 13 bases matching TRBD2. There are 14 residues in the CDR3. From germline, CDR1 is SQVTM and CDR2 ANQGSEA. Trimming cost V 7 bases and J 2 bases; bases outside gene matches: 5. DNA of the CDR3: TGCAGCGGGACCGGGACTAGCGGGACCTACGAGCAGTACTTC. The encoded protein is CSGTGTSGTYEQYF.

The table lists this clone with a few counts. The chain combines TRBV5-1 with TRBJ2-1, with unresolved D. The ends were cut back, 1 base at V and 5 bases at J, with 10 bases in the middle. The CDR3 is 14 amino acids. In germline, CDR1 is SGHRS, CDR2 YFSETQ. In DNA form, the CDR3 reads TGCGCCAGCAGCTTGCGGCCAGGCCACAATGAGCAGTTCTTC. This encodes CASSLRPGHNEQFF. Based on the CDR3 plus reference TRBV5-1 and TRBJ2-1, the full variable domain is KAGVTQTPRYLIKTRGQQVTLSCSPISGHRSVSWYQQTPGQGLQFLFEYFSETQRNKGNFPGRFSGRQFSNSRSEMNVSTLELGDSALYLCASSLRPGHNEQFFGPGTRLTVL.

There are a few counts of this clone. The genes are TRBV7-2 and TRBJ2-3; 11 positions match TRBD1. V was pared by 7 bases and J by 3 bases, with 9 bases of the junction left unmatched. Germline values: CDR1 SGHTA, CDR2 FQGNSA. CDR3 length: 16 residues. The CDR3 reads CASIMVGTGGTDTQYF. CDR3 in DNA: TGTGCCAGCATCATGGTAGGGACAGGGGGAACAGATACGCAGTATTTT.

This clone appeared a few times. The CDR3 nucleotides are TGTGCCAGCAGCAAAATAGACAGGGCAAATGAGCAGTTCTTC. Its translation: CASSKIDRANEQFF. The J gene is TRBJ2-1, the V gene TRBV21-1; the table's D call, TRBD1, was not checked against the DNA. TRBV21-1 is reported as a pseudogene. This CDR3 is built from 14 residues.

The V call is TRBV6-1, the J call TRBJ2-7; 9 positions agree with TRBD2. Germline lookup yields CDR1 MNHNS and CDR2 SASEGT. CDR3 size: 16 residues. V trimming: 6 bases; J trimming: 3 bases; junction bases outside the gene matches: 12. The CDR3 here is CASREFSGSLFYEQYF. The CDR3 nucleotides read TGTGCCAGCAGAGAATTTAGCGGGAGCCTATTCTACGAGCAGTACTTC.

V is TRBV30 and J is TRBJ2-1, with D perhaps TRBD2 (6 bases). Germline CDR1 reads GTSNPN; CDR2 reads SVGIG (reference sequence). This CDR3 spans 13 amino acids. The ends were cut back, 0 bases at V and 5 bases at J, with 8 bases in the middle. Here the CDR3 reads CAWSVTGDNEQFF. In nucleotides, the CDR3 is TGTGCCTGGAGTGTCACGGGGGACAATGAGCAGTTCTTC.

The chain has TRBV5-8 and TRBJ2-5, with 10 bases aligning to TRBD1. The CDR3 sequence is 15 residues long. Germline V gives CDR1 SGHTS, CDR2 YDEGEE. The V gene end was trimmed by 4 bases and the J gene end by 2 bases; junction bases not matched to a gene: 5. CDR3 protein: CASSPGTGEQETQYF. CDR3 nucleotides: TGTGCCAGCAGCCCCGGGACAGGGGAGCAAGAGACCCAGTACTTC.

V gene TRBV19 combines with J gene TRBJ2-3; 11 bases line up with TRBD2. Germline-derived CDR1 and CDR2 are LNHDA and SQIVND (reference sequence). The ends lost 2 bases at V and 4 bases at J; junction bases unmatched: 11. CDR3 length: 18 amino acids. The CDR3 DNA is TGTGCCAGTAGTATATCCCCCACTAGCGGGAGAGGTGCAGATACGCAGTATTTT. Protein: CASSISPTSGRGADTQYF.

The chain uses TRBV19 and TRBJ2-2; unclear D gene. Germline V gene sequence: CDR1 LNHDA, CDR2 SQIVND (reference sequence). This CDR3 has 14 residues. V was clipped by 3 bases and J by 4 bases, with 9 bases between them. The CDR3 nucleotides are TGTGCCAGTAGTATTTCCGGTGGCACCGGGGAGCTGTTTTTT. It yields the protein CASSISGGTGELFF.

In this sample, this clone turned up a few times. The same CDR3 arises from other DNA sequences in this sample as well. The chain has TRBV6-5 and TRBJ1-1; D gene unclear. This CDR3 contains 14 residues. Germline assignment: CDR1 MNHEY and CDR2 SVGAGI. The ends were cut back, 2 bases at V and 0 bases at J, with 7 bases in the middle. The CDR3 sequence: CASSYGQLNTEAFF. As DNA, the CDR3 is TGTGCCAGCAGTTACGGGCAGCTGAACACTGAAGCTTTCTTT.

V and J are TRBV19 and TRBJ2-7; 7 positions match TRBD1. The CDR3 runs 14 residues. CDR1 is LNHDA and CDR2 is SQIVND in the germline V gene (reference sequence). The V and J ends lost 3 bases and 7 bases, in that order; junction bases with no gene match: 9. In DNA, the CDR3 is TGTGCCAGTAGTATGGACAGGCCTGGAAGGGAGCAGTACTTC. Translated, it gives CASSMDRPGREQYF.

The chain recombines TRBV5-1 with TRBJ1-1, with no clear D. The V and J ends lost 1 base and 4 bases respectively, with 11 bases between them. Per the germline V gene, CDR1 is SGHRS and CDR2 is YFSETQ. The CDR3 sequence is 14 residues long. The CDR3 is CASSLQYRVTEAFF. CDR3 coding DNA: TGCGCCAGCAGCTTGCAGTATCGGGTCACTGAAGCTTTCTTT. The whole variable domain, filled in from reference TRBV5-1 and TRBJ1-1, reads KAGVTQTPRYLIKTRGQQVTLSCSPISGHRSVSWYQQTPGQGLQFLFEYFSETQRNKGNFPGRFSGRQFSNSRSEMNVSTLELGDSALYLCASSLQYRVTEAFFGQGTRLTVV.

This rearrangement joins TRBV18 to TRBJ1-1; D not resolved. This CDR3 region has 14 residues. Trimming shortened V by 3 bases and J by 2 bases, and 10 bases separated the two germline ends. Germline V gene sequence: CDR1 KGHSH, CDR2 LQKENI. In DNA, the CDR3 is TGTGCCAGCTCACCCCCACATTTTAACACTGAAGCTTTCTTT. This translates into CASSPPHFNTEAFF.

This chain connects TRBV4-1 to TRBJ1-2; a weak D match, TRBD1 (5 bases). Trimming stripped 0 bases from V and 6 bases from J, with 20 bases between. CDR1 and CDR2 from the germline V gene are MGHRA and YSYEKL. CDR3 length: 17 amino acids. CDR3 DNA: TGCGCCAGCAGCCAAGATAAATGGCCAGGGAGGGCAGATGGCTACACCTTC. Its translation is CASSQDKWPGRADGYTF.

This chain links TRBV7-9 with TRBJ1-2; D is unclear. There are 11 residues in the CDR3. Germline CDR1 is SEHNR and CDR2 is FQNEAQ (reference sequence). Trimming cost V 11 bases and J 6 bases, with 13 bases left between them. Here the CDR3 reads CALGERDGYTF. CDR3 bases: TGTGCCCTCGGGGAGAGGGATGGCTACACCTTC.

V and J are TRBV4-2 and TRBJ1-5; 9 bases fit TRBD1. Trimming cost V 0 bases and J 6 bases; bases outside gene matches: 12. The germline gives CDR1 LGHNA, CDR2 YNFKEQ. CDR3 length: 18 amino acids. The DNA for the CDR3 is TGTGCCAGCAGCCAAGATGGGGGGGGACAGGGCGGAACTCAGCCCCAGCATTTT. Amino acids: CASSQDGGGQGGTQPQHF.